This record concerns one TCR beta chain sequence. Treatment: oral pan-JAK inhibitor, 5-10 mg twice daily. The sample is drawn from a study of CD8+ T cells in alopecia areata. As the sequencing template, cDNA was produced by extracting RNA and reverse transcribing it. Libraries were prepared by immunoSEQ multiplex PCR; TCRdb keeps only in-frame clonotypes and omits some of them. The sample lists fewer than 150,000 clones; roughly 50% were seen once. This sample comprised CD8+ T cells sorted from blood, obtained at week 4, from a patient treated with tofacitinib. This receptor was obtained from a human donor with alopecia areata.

CDR3 residues: CATSGTGGQETQYF. The CDR3 DNA follows: TGTGCCACCAGCGGAACAGGGGGCCAAGAGACCCAGTACTTC. The genes are TRBV15 and TRBJ2-5, with 8 bases identical to TRBD1. The trim removed 5 bases at V and 1 base at J, leaving 3 bases unmatched. The CDR3 length is 14 residues. Germline lookup yields CDR1 LNHNV and CDR2 YYDKDF (reference sequence).